The next 14 T cell receptor beta chains were all read from a single sample in a study of regulatory T cells in long-lasting Graves disease. The time point here: newly diagnosed GD, antithyroid drugs for less than 3 months. RNA extracted from PBMCs served as the sequencing template. To make TCR beta libraries, researchers used iRepertoire HTBI primers and Arm-PCR of CDR3 regions. TCRdb re-derived calls from the multiplex PCR reads in MiXCR, one entry per CDR3 protein. The sample carries 250,000 or so distinct CDR3 sequences, around 20% recorded once. The source was peripheral blood mononuclear cells (PBMCs), collected at new diagnosis, from a patient treated with antithyroid drugs. The receptors were gathered from a female donor with Graves disease.

This clonotype was seen many times. J is TRBJ2-7 and V is TRBV13; D is undetermined. This CDR3 is 14 amino acids long. Germline V lookup: CDR1 PRHDT, CDR2 FYEKMQ (reference sequence). Trimming stripped 2 bases from V and 2 bases from J, with 10 bases between. This CDR3 is CASSLPRVPYEQYF. DNA of the CDR3: TGTGCCAGCAGCTTACCTCGCGTCCCCTACGAGCAGTACTTC. The full variable domain, in which reference TRBV13 and TRBJ2-7 provide the parts outside the CDR3, is AAGVIQSPRHLIKEKRETATLKCYPIPRHDTVYWYQQGPGQDPQFLISFYEKMQSDKGSIPDRFSAQQFSDYHSELNMSSLELGDSALYFCASSLPRVPYEQYFGPGTRLTVT.

This clonotype was recorded many times. The rearrangement links TRBV12-3 or TRBV12-4 to TRBJ2-6; 9 bases agree with TRBD2. V lost 2 bases and J lost 3; bases outside the gene matches: 8. This CDR3 has 18 residues. CDR3 sequence reads: CASSLRGLATGGANVLTF. CDR3 bases: TGTGCCAGCAGTTTAAGGGGACTAGCTACTGGTGGGGCCAACGTCCTGACTTTC.

This chain uses TRBV30 with TRBJ2-1; TRBD1 matches 8 bases. The CDR3 runs to 14 residues. After removal of 0 bases from V and 9 bases from J, the junction contained 7 bases not matched to a gene. Germline V gene sequence: CDR1 GTSNPN, CDR2 SVGIG (reference sequence). CDR3 region: CAWSVLSGGGEQFF. Here the CDR3 DNA reads TGTGCCTGGAGTGTACTATCAGGGGGCGGTGAGCAGTTCTTC.

This clonotype was counted at least ten times. This chain uses TRBV6-2 or TRBV6-3 with TRBJ2-2; 10 bases match TRBD2. The trim removed 1 base at V and 7 bases at J, leaving 6 bases unmatched. The CDR3 is 16 residues long. Germline-derived CDR1 and CDR2 are MNHEY and SVGEGT. Written as DNA, the CDR3 is TGTGCCAGCAGTTACTGGACTAGCGGACACGACGGGGAGCTGTTTTTT. It is translated as CASSYWTSGHDGELFF.

This clonotype was counted between two and nine times. The chain is built from TRBV19 and TRBJ1-5; possibly TRBD1 for D (6 bases). The CDR3 spans 15 residues. Trimming shortened V by 6 bases and J by 2 bases, and 14 bases separated the two germline ends. Per the germline V gene, CDR1 is LNHDA and CDR2 is SQIVND (reference sequence). The CDR3 here is CASRIQGGRNQPQHF. CDR3 bases: TGTGCCAGTAGGATACAGGGTGGGCGCAATCAGCCCCAGCATTTT.

In regard to this clonotype: Mismatch with germline at one junction end may stem from a read error. This chain uses TRBV5-1 with TRBJ1-5; D unresolved. The V gene's germline CDR1 is SGHRS and CDR2 YFSETQ. CDR3 length equals 18 residues. CDR3 amino acids: CASSPADQVQMVGQPQHF. The CDR3 DNA reads TGTGCCAGCAGCCCGGCGGACCAGGTCCAAATGGTAGGTCAGCCCCAGCATTTT.

This clonotype was observed at least ten times. Here the CDR3 DNA reads TGTGCCAGCAGCTCTAAGACAGGGGGTTACGAGCAGTACTTC. Amino acids: CASSSKTGGYEQYF. The V call is TRBV7-9, the J call TRBJ2-7; 9 positions match TRBD1. The CDR3 sequence is 14 residues long. Germline CDR1 reads SEHNR; CDR2 reads FQNEAQ (reference sequence). V lost 4 bases to trimming and J lost 4 bases; unmatched junction nucleotides: 5.

The chain combines TRBV12-5 with TRBJ1-1; 7 nucleotides agree with TRBD1. Germline trimming cut 1 base from V and 6 bases from J; bases unmatched to any gene: 5. Germline V CDR1 and CDR2: LGHNT, FRNRAP. The CDR3 consists of 14 residues. In DNA, the CDR3 is TGTGCTAGTGGTTTGGGACAGGGTTACTCTGAAGCTTTCTTT. Its protein is CASGLGQGYSEAFF. Looking up the rest from reference TRBV12-5 and TRBJ1-1 gives the full variable domain: DARVTQTPRHKVTEMGQEVTMRCQPILGHNTVFWYRQTMMQGLELLAYFRNRAPLDDSGMPKDRFSAEMPDATLATLKIQPSEPRDSAVYFCASGLGQGYSEAFFGQGTRLTVV.

This clonotype was found a few times. The chain links TRBV29-1 to TRBJ2-5; TRBD2 aligns across 9 bases. V shed 7 bases and J 1 base; nucleotides not matched to a gene: 4. In germline, CDR1 is SQVTM, CDR2 ANQGSEA. The CDR3 is 13 residues long. CDR3 bases: TGCAGCGCCGCGGGGGGGCCCCAAGAGACCCAGTACTTC. Translated, it gives CSAAGGPQETQYF.

This clonotype was detected only a few times. This chain connects TRBV5-6 to TRBJ2-3; 7 bases fit TRBD2. The junction had 7 bases not matched to a gene; V was cut back by 0 bases and J by 3 bases. CDR1 is SGHDT and CDR2 is YYEEEE in the germline V gene. The CDR3 consists of 16 residues. The CDR3 DNA sequence: TGTGCCAGCAGCTTGGTTGGTAGCGGGTTGACAGATACGCAGTATTTT. Translation gives CASSLVGSGLTDTQYF. The whole variable domain, filled in from reference TRBV5-6 and TRBJ2-3, reads DAGVTQSPTHLIKTRGQQVTLRCSPKSGHDTVSWYQQALGQGPQFIFQYYEEEERQRGNFPDRFSGHQFPNYSSELNVNALLLGDSALYLCASSLVGSGLTDTQYFGPGTRLTVL.

The chain is built from TRBV20-1 and TRBJ2-5; 7 bases align to TRBD2. The CDR3 loop spans 16 amino acids. Germline CDR1 is DFQATT and CDR2 is SNEGSKA (reference sequence). Trimming removed 0 bases from V and 5 bases from J; junction bases left unmatched: 12. The DNA for the CDR3 is TGCAGTGCTAGAGATCTGGTAGCGGGCCGCCGGGAGACCCAGTACTTC. It translates to CSARDLVAGRRETQYF.

Worth noting for this clonotype: The junction and the germline gene differ at one end; a read error may be behind it. The V call is TRBV7-2, the J call TRBJ2-7; D gene uncertain. The V gene's germline CDR1 is SGHTA and CDR2 FQGNSA. The CDR3 is 13 residues long. The CDR3 protein is CASSQVPEDEQYF. The DNA for the CDR3 is TGCGCCAGCAGCCAAGTGCCCGAGGACGAGCAGTACTTC.

The table lists this clonotype with many counts. The genes are TRBV12-3 or TRBV12-4 and TRBJ2-1; D remains unclear. CDR3 length equals 14 residues. V lost 5 bases, J lost 8 bases, and 16 bases lay in between. CDR3 DNA: TGTGCCAGCAGTGCTACTGCATCGGGTCATGAGCAGTTCTTC. Residues: CASSATASGHEQFF.

This clonotype was detected ten times or more. This rearrangement joins TRBV12-3 or TRBV12-4 to TRBJ1-3; 8 nucleotides line up with TRBD1. Germline trimming cut 6 bases from V and 4 bases from J; bases unmatched to any gene: 2. The CDR3 runs 13 residues. For the CDR3, the DNA is TGTGCCAGCAGCCGACAGGGGGGAAACACCATATATTTT. This translates into CASSRQGGNTIYF.